Below are 10 T cell receptor beta chains sequenced from a single sample in a study of preoperative IRX-2 immunotherapy in early breast cancer. Only in-frame clones appear in the TCRdb table, and some are missing; sequencing was by immunoSEQ multiplex PCR. Of around 540 clones detected, about 80% appear once; the ten largest clones hold around 9.9%. Treatment given: preoperative locoregional IRX-2 cytokine immunotherapy. This specimen consisted of tumor tissue, obtained after IRX-2 immunotherapy. The source is a human donor with breast cancer.

J is TRBJ2-2 and V is TRBV23-1; D perhaps matches TRBD1 (6 bases). TRBV23-1 is filed as an ORF, its function uncertain. The length of the CDR3 is 18 residues. Trimming took 6 bases from V and 3 from J, leaving 23 bases between them. CDR3 DNA sequence: TGCGCCAGCAGCCAAGAGCTCAAGGCAAGGGGGTACACCGGGGAGCTGTTTTTT. Translated, it gives CASSQELKARGYTGELFF.

V usage is TRBV7-1 and J usage is TRBJ2-7; D might be TRBD1 (6 bases). TRBV7-1 is an ORF, and what it does is uncertain. Between the trimmed V and J ends, which lost 5 bases and 6 bases, there was a span of 14 bases. This CDR3 has 13 amino acids. CDR3 in DNA: TGTGCCAGCAGCATCTACAGGGAAGGCGAGCAGTACTTC. Its translation: CASSIYREGEQYF.

The chain uses TRBV28 and TRBJ1-5, with 10 bases matching TRBD1. Germline trimming cut 2 bases from V and 7 bases from J; bases unmatched to any gene: 5. The CDR3 totals 15 residues. Germline CDR1 reads MDHEN; CDR2 reads SYDVKM. The CDR3 DNA reads as TGTGCCAGCAGTTTAAGGACAGGGGGGAGACAGCCCCAGCATTTT. Its translation: CASSLRTGGRQPQHF.

This chain links TRBV19 with TRBJ1-1, with D uncertain. Germline CDR1 and CDR2: LNHDA and SQIVND (reference sequence). Trimming took 9 bases from V and 6 from J, leaving 11 bases between them. CDR3 length: 11 residues. CDR3 in amino acids: CASRVAAEAFF. The DNA of the CDR3 is TGTGCCAGCCGGGTAGCTGCTGAAGCTTTCTTT.

The chain joins TRBV6-8 to TRBJ2-6; D is undetermined. CDR1 is MNHGY and CDR2 is SAAAGT in the germline V gene. V was cut by 5 bases and J by 0 bases, with 11 bases left in between. The CDR3 length is 16 residues. CDR3 in DNA: TGTGCCAGCAGTCTCTGGGCGCGCTCTGGGGCCAACGTCCTGACTTTC. Residues: CASSLWARSGANVLTF.

V and J are TRBV6-8 and TRBJ2-7; tentative D call: TRBD1 (6 bases). The CDR3 runs to 14 residues. The V end lost 6 bases, the J end lost 6 bases, and 18 bases lay between the germline ends. CDR1 and CDR2 (germline): MNHGY, SAAAGT. The DNA of the CDR3 is TGTGCCAGCAGGACTGACAGGATCGGGGTCGAGCAGTACTTC. Protein product: CASRTDRIGVEQYF.

The chain employs TRBV6-8 and TRBJ1-5, with D unresolved. V gave up 6 bases and J gave up 3 bases, with 12 bases separating them. The CDR3 has 14 amino acids. Germline CDR1 MNHGY, CDR2 SAAAGT. Here the CDR3 DNA reads TGTGCCAGCAGACCCGACGGCACCAATCAGCCCCAGCATTTT. The encoded protein is CASRPDGTNQPQHF.

The J gene is TRBJ2-7, the V gene TRBV11-3; the D gene could be TRBD1 or TRBD2 (5 bases each). The V end lost 7 bases, the J end lost 3 bases, and 19 bases lay between the germline ends. In germline, CDR1 is SGHNT, CDR2 YENEEA. The CDR3 covers 15 residues. CDR3 bases: TGTGCCAGCACCCGAGAGGGCTTAGGGGACTACGAGCAGTACTTC. Protein product: CASTREGLGDYEQYF. Combining the CDR3 with reference TRBV11-3 and TRBJ2-7 gives the whole variable domain EAGVVQSPRYKIIEKKQPVAFWCNPISGHNTLYWYLQNLGQGPELLIRYENEEAVDDSQLPKDRFSAERLKGVDSTLKIQPAELGDSAVYLCASTREGLGDYEQYFGPGTRLTVT.

This chain connects TRBV1 to TRBJ2-3; TRBD1, the table's D call, was not compared with the DNA. TRBV1 is described as a pseudogene. The CDR3 runs 18 residues. The CDR3 sequence is CASSQDQAGSASTDTQYF. As DNA, the CDR3 is TGCGCCAGCAGCCAAGATCAGGCAGGCAGTGCTAGCACAGATACGCAGTATTTT.

The rearrangement uses TRBV18 and TRBJ1-2, with 10 bases matching TRBD1. The germline V gene encodes CDR1 KGHSH and CDR2 LQKENI. V was pared by 6 bases and J by 4 bases, with 5 bases of the junction left unmatched. CDR3 length: 14 amino acids. The CDR3 reads CASSWTGGTYGYTF. In DNA form, the CDR3 reads TGTGCCAGCTCCTGGACAGGGGGAACCTATGGCTACACCTTC.